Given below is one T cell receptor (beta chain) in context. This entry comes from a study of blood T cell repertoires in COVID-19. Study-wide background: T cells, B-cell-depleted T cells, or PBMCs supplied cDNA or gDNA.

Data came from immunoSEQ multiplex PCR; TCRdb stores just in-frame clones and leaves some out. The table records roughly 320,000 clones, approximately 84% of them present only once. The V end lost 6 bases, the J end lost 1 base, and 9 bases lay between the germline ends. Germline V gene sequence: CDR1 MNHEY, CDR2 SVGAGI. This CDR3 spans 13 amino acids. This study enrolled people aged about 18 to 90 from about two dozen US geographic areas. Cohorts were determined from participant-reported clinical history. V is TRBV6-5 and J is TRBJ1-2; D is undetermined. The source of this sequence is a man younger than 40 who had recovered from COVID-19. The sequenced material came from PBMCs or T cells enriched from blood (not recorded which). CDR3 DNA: TGTGCCAGCAGGGGCACCCATAACTATGGCTACACCTTC. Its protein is CASRGTHNYGYTF.